This TCR beta chain was documented in a study of neoadjuvant nivolumab and ipilimumab in lung cancer. General study results and limits: Resected-tumor TCR richness correlated positively with pretherapy blood richness. Only two of four nivolumab-treated tumors gained richness and clonality by surgery.

This table comes from immunoSEQ multiplex PCR, and its TCRdb copy is limited to in-frame clones, with some not included. The sample shows 25,000 to 30,000 clones, about 80% of them seen only once. Worth noting for this clone: Its specificity is not known.

The CDR3 consists of 14 residues. CDR1 is MNHEY, CDR2 SVGAGI, per germline. The V and J ends lost 2 bases and 7 bases, in that order; junction bases with no gene match: 6. The V call is TRBV6-5, the J call TRBJ2-7; 9 bases match TRBD1. The clonotype comes from an adult with non-small cell lung cancer. Material: tumor tissue, obtained after neoadjuvant nivolumab, alone or with ipilimumab, at or shortly before surgery. CDR3 nucleotide sequence: TGTGCCAGCAGTTACACTGGACAGGGGAGAGAGCAGTACTTC. Its protein product is CASSYTGQGREQYF.